The 25 T cell receptor beta chains below all came from one sample that was sequenced in a study of cytomegalovirus exposure and HLA in healthy donors. This PCR relied on a set of 60 Vbeta primers and 13 Jbeta primers. Generated by immunoSEQ multiplex PCR, the TCRdb table keeps only in-frame clones and is missing some. The repertoire consists of under 200,000 clones, with around three quarters occurring once and the leading ten covering 0.69%. Sample: PBMCs. These receptors were obtained from a woman aged 40 to 50 in good health and CMV-seronegative.

CDR3 amino acids: CSARVTREFF. Written as DNA, the CDR3 is TGCAGTGCTAGAGTAACGAGGGAGTTCTTC. This chain joins TRBV20-1 and TRBJ2-1; possibly TRBD2 for D (5 bases). The CDR3 has 10 residues. Germline lookup yields CDR1 DFQATT and CDR2 SNEGSKA (reference sequence). Trimming left V 1 base short and J 14 bases short, with 9 bases between.

V and J are TRBV5-1 and TRBJ2-2, with a possible D match to TRBD1 (8 bases). This CDR3 has 14 amino acids. The germline V and J ends were trimmed by 8 bases and 3 bases, with 14 bases remaining between them. The germline gives CDR1 SGHRS, CDR2 YFSETQ. The CDR3 sequence: CASRTGRDTGELFF. DNA for the CDR3: TGCGCCAGTAGGACAGGGAGGGACACCGGGGAGCTGTTTTTT.

This chain connects TRBV28 to TRBJ1-2, with 7 bases lining up with TRBD1. V shed 5 bases and J 0 bases; nucleotides not matched to a gene: 6. Germline V gene sequence: CDR1 MDHEN, CDR2 SYDVKM. The CDR3 runs to 15 residues. The CDR3 loop reads CASSPPDRPNYGYTF. DNA for the CDR3: TGTGCCAGCAGTCCCCCGGACAGGCCTAACTATGGCTACACCTTC.

The chain couples TRBV6-1 to TRBJ1-5; a possible D gene is TRBD1 (5 bases). Trimming stripped 2 bases from V and 4 bases from J, with 15 bases between. The CDR3 is 16 amino acids. Germline V gene data show CDR1 as MNHNS and CDR2 as SASEGT. CDR3 DNA: TGTGCCAGCAGTGAAAGGACAAACGAACCAAATCAGCCCCAGCATTTT. Amino acids: CASSERTNEPNQPQHF.

The V call is TRBV5-5, the J call TRBJ1-1, with 7 bases lining up with TRBD1. The CDR3 contains 14 residues. CDR1 and CDR2 from the germline V gene are SGHKS and YYEKEE (reference sequence). Trimming cost V 1 base and J 8 bases; bases outside gene matches: 8. The CDR3 nucleotides are TGTGCCAGCAGCTTGTCGGGCAGGGGGAAGGAAGCTTTCTTT. It yields the protein CASSLSGRGKEAFF.

The genes are TRBV9 and TRBJ2-1, with TRBD2 matching over 10 bases. J gave up 9 bases and V 3 bases, and 12 bases lay outside the gene matches. Per germline, CDR1 SGDLS and CDR2 YYNGEE. The CDR3 sequence is 16 residues long. CDR3 region: CASSGAFGAGGIEQFF. CDR3 sequence (DNA): TGTGCCAGCAGCGGCGCGTTCGGAGCGGGAGGGATTGAGCAGTTCTTC.

This clone turned up a few times. The V and J genes are TRBV28 and TRBJ1-1; D gene uncertain. V was clipped by 3 bases and J by 5 bases, with 16 bases between them. In germline, CDR1 is MDHEN, CDR2 SYDVKM. The CDR3 consists of 15 residues. The CDR3 sequence is CASSFNPGSGTEAFF. CDR3 DNA sequence: TGTGCCAGCAGTTTTAATCCCGGGTCTGGGACTGAAGCTTTCTTT.

This clone was seen more than once but under ten times. This rearrangement joins TRBV19 to TRBJ1-3; TRBD1 agrees at 7 bases. In germline, CDR1 is LNHDA, CDR2 SQIVND (reference sequence). The J segment lost 2 bases and the V segment lost 9 bases, leaving 4 bases of the junction unmatched. The CDR3 is 13 residues long. CDR3 sequence reads: CASTGEAGNTIYF. The CDR3 DNA sequence: TGTGCCAGCACAGGGGAGGCTGGAAACACCATATATTTT.

This clone was observed a few times. The genes are TRBV5-1 and TRBJ2-1; D possibly corresponds to TRBD2 (5 bases). The CDR3 contains 16 residues. Looked up from germline, CDR1 is SGHRS and CDR2 is YFSETQ. V was shortened by 0 bases and J by 5 bases, with 15 bases between the two germline ends. In DNA form, the CDR3 reads TGCGCCAGCAGCTTGGCCCTCAGCGGAGGAGACAATGAGCAGTTCTTC. It encodes CASSLALSGGDNEQFF.

The chain employs TRBV11-3 and TRBJ1-1, with D hard to call. In germline, CDR1 is SGHNT, CDR2 YENEEA. CDR3 length: 14 residues. V lost 1 base, J lost 8 bases, and 14 bases lay in between. CDR3: CASSLGRGTSEAFF. The DNA of the CDR3 is TGTGCCAGCAGCTTAGGTCGCGGCACTAGCGAAGCTTTCTTT.

This chain links TRBV9 with TRBJ2-1; possibly TRBD2 for D (5 bases). This CDR3 comprises 15 residues. V dropped 0 bases and J dropped 9 bases, with 16 bases sitting between them. Looked up from germline, CDR1 is SGDLS and CDR2 is YYNGEE. As DNA, the CDR3 is TGTGCCAGCAGCGTAGGTCTAGCCGCCGCTCGTGAGCAGTTCTTC. It translates to CASSVGLAAAREQFF.

This clone was observed once. The chain has TRBV5-4 and TRBJ2-5; 9 bases align to TRBD1. The better agreement between TRBJ2-7 and the DNA end casts doubt on the J call. Germline V gives CDR1 SGHNT, CDR2 YYREEE (reference sequence). This CDR3 region has 14 residues. The CDR3 nucleotides are TGTGCCAGCAGCTTGGGGGGACAGGGCCACGAGCAGTACTTC. It yields the protein CASSLGGQGHEQYF.

This clone was detected once. V and J are TRBV6-6 and TRBJ1-4; TRBD1 is a possible D gene (6 bases). In germline, CDR1 is MNHNY, CDR2 SVGAGI (reference sequence). The CDR3 covers 15 residues. The V end was cut by 6 bases, the J end by 4 bases, with 15 bases between. The chain's CDR3 is CASRLFGQHNEKLFF. In DNA form, the CDR3 reads TGTGCCAGCAGGCTCTTCGGACAGCATAATGAAAAACTGTTTTTT.

The genes are TRBV5-4 and TRBJ1-2; the match to TRBD1 covers 8 bases. The CDR3 extends over 14 amino acids. J was trimmed by 4 bases and V by 1 base; bases with no gene match: 3. Germline V gives CDR1 SGHNT, CDR2 YYREEE (reference sequence). The CDR3 bases are TGTGCCAGCAGCTTGCAGGGGGCGCCCTATGGCTACACCTTC. Translated, it gives CASSLQGAPYGYTF.

The count of this clone is one. The chain uses TRBV28 and TRBJ2-7, with D tentatively TRBD2 (5 bases). Germline V CDR1 and CDR2: MDHEN, SYDVKM. The CDR3 runs to 19 residues. Trimming stripped 2 bases from V and 7 bases from J, with 30 bases between. This chain's CDR3 is CASSLLFPERRSHRGEQYF. Here the CDR3 DNA reads TGTGCCAGCAGTTTACTTTTTCCCGAGCGGAGGTCGCATCGTGGAGAGCAGTACTTC.

This clone was recorded a few times. This rearrangement joins TRBV5-1 to TRBJ2-5; possibly TRBD2 for D (6 bases). V lost 4 bases, J lost 1 base, and 14 bases lay in between. The germline gives CDR1 SGHRS, CDR2 YFSETQ. CDR3 length: 15 amino acids. The CDR3 sequence: CASSPQGLIQETQYF. The CDR3 nucleotides read TGCGCCAGCAGCCCCCAGGGACTTATCCAAGAGACCCAGTACTTC. The variable domain in full, with the rest retrieved from reference TRBV5-1 and TRBJ2-5, is KAGVTQTPRYLIKTRGQQVTLSCSPISGHRSVSWYQQTPGQGLQFLFEYFSETQRNKGNFPGRFSGRQFSNSRSEMNVSTLELGDSALYLCASSPQGLIQETQYFGPGTRLLVL.

This chain links TRBV29-1 with TRBJ1-1; D not certain. CDR3 length equals 16 residues. Trimming took 3 bases from V and 0 from J, leaving 17 bases between them. Looked up from germline, CDR1 is SQVTM and CDR2 is ANQGSEA. CDR3 in DNA: TGCAGCGTTGACGACGGGGTAGCCCTGATGAACACTGAAGCTTTCTTT. Translating gives CSVDDGVALMNTEAFF.

CDR3 bases: TGTGCCAGCACCGAAAGAAGGGGCAGCAATGAGCAGTTCTTC. Amino acid sequence: CASTERRGSNEQFF. The V call is TRBV7-8, the J call TRBJ2-1; TRBD1 might be the D (5 bases). The CDR3 is 14 amino acids. Between the trimmed V and J ends, which lost 7 bases and 6 bases, there was a span of 16 bases. Germline assignment: CDR1 SGHVS and CDR2 FQNEAQ.

The genes are TRBV7-9 and TRBJ2-3; 7 bases match TRBD1. Per germline, CDR1 SEHNR and CDR2 FQNEAQ (reference sequence). The CDR3 is 15 residues long. V was clipped by 11 bases and J by 1 base; unmatched bases: 12. The CDR3 DNA sequence: TGTGCCGTCTCAAATACAGGGGCCCGCACAGATACGCAGTATTTT. As protein: CAVSNTGARTDTQYF.

The chain joins TRBV19 to TRBJ2-3; 11 bases are a match to TRBD2. Per the germline V gene, CDR1 is LNHDA and CDR2 is SQIVND (reference sequence). CDR3 length equals 14 residues. The V segment lost 10 bases and the J segment 4 bases; nucleotides outside the gene matches: 7. The CDR3 sequence: CATTSGRLADTQYF. The CDR3 DNA reads as TGTGCCACTACTAGCGGGAGATTGGCAGATACGCAGTATTTT. The full variable domain, in which reference TRBV19 and TRBJ2-3 provide the parts outside the CDR3, is DGGITQSPKYLFRKEGQNVTLSCEQNLNHDAMYWYRQDPGQGLRLIYYSQIVNDFQKGDIAEGYSVSREKKESFPLTVTSAQKNPTAFYLCATTSGRLADTQYFGPGTRLTVL.

The V and J genes are TRBV7-2 and TRBJ2-7, with D possibly being TRBD2 (6 bases). The V gene's germline CDR1 is SGHTA and CDR2 FQGNSA. CDR3 length: 16 amino acids. V dropped 5 bases and J dropped 0 bases, with 17 bases sitting between them. The CDR3 sequence: CASSKGPGLGSYEQYF. As DNA, the CDR3 is TGTGCCAGCAGCAAGGGACCGGGACTGGGCTCCTACGAGCAGTACTTC.

This chain joins TRBV5-6 and TRBJ2-7; 9 bases line up with TRBD1. This CDR3 is built from 14 residues. Germline CDR1 and CDR2: SGHDT and YYEEEE. Trimming removed 4 bases from V and 8 bases from J; junction bases left unmatched: 10. This chain's CDR3 is CASSPGQGVYKQYF. For the CDR3, the DNA is TGTGCCAGCAGCCCGGGACAGGGAGTATACAAGCAGTACTTC.

The rearrangement joins TRBV6-5 to TRBJ1-2; D possibly corresponds to TRBD1 (6 bases). This CDR3 comprises 15 residues. Between the trimmed V and J ends, which lost 6 bases and 0 bases, there was a span of 14 bases. The V gene's germline CDR1 is MNHEY and CDR2 SVGAGI. The chain's CDR3 is CASSSSTGPNYGYTF. Here the CDR3 DNA reads TGTGCCAGCAGCTCCTCGACAGGTCCTAACTATGGCTACACCTTC.

The rearrangement joins TRBV9 to TRBJ2-1; TRBD1 matches 9 bases. Trimming removed 7 bases from V and 5 bases from J; junction bases left unmatched: 4. There are 13 residues in the CDR3. Per the germline V gene, CDR1 is SGDLS and CDR2 is YYNGEE. Written as DNA, the CDR3 is TGTGCCAGCTCCCGACAGGGGGACAATGAGCAGTTCTTC. This sequence encodes CASSRQGDNEQFF.

The rearrangement links TRBV5-4 to TRBJ1-1; no definite D call. Per the germline V gene, CDR1 is SGHNT and CDR2 is YYREEE (reference sequence). The V and J ends lost 3 bases and 11 bases respectively, with 11 bases between them. CDR3 size: 11 residues. CDR3 sequence: CASSSGWEAFF. CDR3 in DNA: TGTGCCAGCAGCTCGGGTTGGGAGGCTTTCTTT.